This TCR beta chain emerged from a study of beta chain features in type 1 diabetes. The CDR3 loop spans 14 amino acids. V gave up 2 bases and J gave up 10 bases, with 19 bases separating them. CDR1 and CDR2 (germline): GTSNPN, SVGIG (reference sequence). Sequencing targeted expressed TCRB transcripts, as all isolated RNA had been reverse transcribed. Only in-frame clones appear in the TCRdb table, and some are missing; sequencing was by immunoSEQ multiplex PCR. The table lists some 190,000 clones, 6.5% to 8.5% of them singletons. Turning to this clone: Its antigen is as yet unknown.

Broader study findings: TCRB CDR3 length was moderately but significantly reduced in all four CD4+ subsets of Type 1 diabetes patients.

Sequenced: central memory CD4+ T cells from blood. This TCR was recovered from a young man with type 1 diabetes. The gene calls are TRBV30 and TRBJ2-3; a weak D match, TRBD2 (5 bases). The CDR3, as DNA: TGTGCCTGGAGTCCGCCGAGGCCACGGCGGGCGCAGTATTTT. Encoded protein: CAWSPPRPRRAQYF.